A selection of T cell receptor beta chains follows, all from one sample in a study of cytomegalovirus exposure and HLA in healthy donors. Sequenced by immunoSEQ multiplex PCR; TCRdb stores in-frame clones only, minus some. The sample includes about 67,000 clones, approximately 67% of them seen just once. Sequencing used PBMCs. These receptors all come from a woman in her twenties or thirties in good health and CMV-seronegative. The CDR3 runs from the conserved cysteine through the conserved F or W. A D gene is named only where the DNA matches it firmly. For some rows the clone size is stated as once, few or many, or as a class when expanded; others skip it.

v_gene	abundance	j_gene	d_gene	CDR3aa	CDR3nt
TRBV10-3	-	TRBJ2-5	-	CAISRGGETQYF	TGTGCCATCAGTAGAGGAGGGGAGACCCAGTACTTC
TRBV5-6	few	TRBJ1-4	-	CASSFRGLDEKLFF	TGTGCCAGCAGCTTCAGGGGCCTGGATGAAAAACTGTTTTTT
TRBV11-1	-	TRBJ1-4	-	CASSLDSGRNEKLFF	TGTGCCAGCAGCTTAGACTCTGGGAGGAATGAAAAACTGTTTTTT
TRBV11-3	few	TRBJ2-1	TRBD2	CASSLQAGGVDEQFF	TGTGCCAGCAGCTTACAAGCGGGGGGTGTGGATGAGCAGTTCTTC
TRBV18	-	TRBJ2-3	TRBD1	CASSPGTGNTDTQYF	TGTGCCAGCTCACCCGGGACAGGGAACACAGATACGCAGTATTTT
TRBV9	-	TRBJ2-3	-	CASSVDGGTDTQYF	TGTGCCAGCAGCGTAGACGGGGGCACAGATACGCAGTATTTT
TRBV7-2	-	TRBJ2-2	-	CASSVTRSGELFF	TGTGCCAGCAGCGTAACTAGATCCGGGGAGCTGTTTTTT
TRBV2	-	TRBJ2-5	-	CASSEQRTDGGTQYF	TGTGCCAGCAGTGAACAAAGGACGGACGGGGGGACCCAGTACTTC
TRBV11-2	-	TRBJ2-1	-	CASSFSQNEQFF	TGTGCCAGCAGCTTTTCCCAGAATGAGCAGTTCTTC
TRBV27	-	TRBJ1-4	TRBD1	CASSPRTGGRGEKLFF	TGTGCCAGCAGTCCACGGACAGGGGGCAGAGGGGAAAAACTGTTTTTT
TRBV9	-	TRBJ2-3	TRBD1	CASSVRGDRVNTQYF	TGTGCCAGCAGCGTAAGAGGGGACAGGGTTAATACGCAGTATTTT
TRBV7-7	-	TRBJ2-5	-	CASSAVAGAETQYF	TGTGCCAGCAGCGCCGTGGCGGGGGCGGAGACCCAGTACTTC
TRBV11-2	-	TRBJ1-1	-	CASSLGGLPHNTEAFF	TGTGCTAGCAGCTTAGGTGGCCTCCCCCATAACACTGAAGCTTTCTTT
TRBV5-1	-	TRBJ2-2	-	CASSLSTGRGGELFF	TGCGCCAGCAGCTTGTCCACAGGGAGGGGCGGGGAGCTGTTTTTT
TRBV21-1	-	TRBJ2-3	-	CASSKGTSGVCPDTQYF	TGTGCCAGCAGCAAAGGGACTAGCGGGGTCTGTCCAGATACGCAGTATTTT
TRBV9	-	TRBJ1-2	-	CASSPRVWVGYTF	TGTGCCAGCAGCCCCAGGGTATGGGTTGGCTACACCTTC
TRBV2	-	TRBJ1-4	-	CASSEQGEKLFF	TGTGCCAGCAGTGAGCAGGGAGAAAAACTGTTTTTT